This passage covers 18 T cell receptor beta chains from one sample sequenced in a study of shared clonotypes between healthy human individuals. Some clones are missing from TCRdb's copy, which holds only in-frame ones; the method was immunoSEQ multiplex PCR. Of approximately 2,000,000 clones in the sample, around 93% are singletons; the top ten hold about 1.7%. Naive CD8 cells lacked CD45RO and underwent positive selection for CCR7, leaving out terminally differentiated effector memory CD45RA+ cells. The sequencing sample was made of naive CD8+ T cells from PBMCs. Every receptor here comes from a man between 18 and 35 years old in good health. Some clones in this sample may be carry-over from other donors' samples.

The V gene is TRBV7-9, the J gene TRBJ2-2; 10 nucleotides agree with TRBD1. The CDR3 is 14 residues long. Germline lookup yields CDR1 SEHNR and CDR2 FQNEAQ (reference sequence). The V and J ends lost 4 bases and 4 bases, in that order; junction bases with no gene match: 0. The chain's CDR3 is CASSWTGGTGELFF. The DNA of the CDR3 is TGTGCCAGCAGCTGGACAGGGGGCACCGGGGAGCTGTTTTTT.

V and J are TRBV7-9 and TRBJ2-5, with D unclear. The germline CDR1 and CDR2 sequences are SEHNR and FQNEAQ (reference sequence). Trimming left V 10 bases short and J 2 bases short, with 23 bases between. The CDR3 is made up of 16 amino acids. DNA for the CDR3: TGTGCCACCGAAACATTCCCACGGATGGCACAAGAGACCCAGTACTTC. Translating it yields CATETFPRMAQETQYF.

This clone was picked up one time. V is TRBV7-9 and J is TRBJ2-1; D not resolved. Germline loops: CDR1 SEHNR, CDR2 FQNEAQ (reference sequence). The V gene lost 4 bases and the J gene lost 4 bases, with 11 bases spanning the gap. The CDR3 length is 14 residues. This CDR3 reads CASSSPQKYNEQFF. In nucleotides, the CDR3 is TGTGCCAGCAGCTCGCCACAGAAATACAATGAGCAGTTCTTC.

The V and J genes are TRBV7-9 and TRBJ2-1, with D possibly TRBD1 on 6 matching bases. Germline CDR1 SEHNR, CDR2 FQNEAQ (reference sequence). With 6 bases removed from V and 2 bases from J, the gap between germline ends came to 14 bases. This CDR3 contains 15 residues. The CDR3 region is CASSSKRGTYNEQFF. As DNA, the CDR3 is TGTGCCAGCAGTTCGAAGAGGGGGACCTACAATGAGCAGTTCTTC.

The chain has TRBV28 and TRBJ2-2, with a tentative D call TRBD2 (6 bases). This CDR3 is built from 15 residues. CDR1 is MDHEN and CDR2 is SYDVKM in the germline V gene. With 4 bases removed from V and 3 bases from J, the gap between germline ends came to 12 bases. Written as DNA, the CDR3 is TGTGCCAGCAGTTCCACGAGGGAGGACACCGGGGAGCTGTTTTTT. It specifies CASSSTREDTGELFF. The variable domain in full, with the rest retrieved from reference TRBV28 and TRBJ2-2, is DVKVTQSSRYLVKRTGEKVFLECVQDMDHENMFWYRQDPGLGLRLIYFSYDVKMKEKGDIPEGYSVSREKKERFSLILESASTNQTSMYLCASSSTREDTGELFFGEGSRLTVL.

The genes are TRBV28 and TRBJ1-2; D remains unclear. CDR3 length: 14 amino acids. In germline, CDR1 is MDHEN, CDR2 SYDVKM. The V end was cut by 3 bases, the J end by 7 bases, with 15 bases between. The CDR3 nucleotides are TGTGCCAGCAGTTTTGTCATCGGGGATGGTGGCTACACCTTC. It yields the protein CASSFVIGDGGYTF.

This sequence joins TRBV7-8 and TRBJ1-2, with 10 positions matching TRBD1. The CDR3 is 14 amino acids. The V gene end was trimmed by 6 bases and the J gene end by 6 bases; junction bases not matched to a gene: 7. Looked up from germline, CDR1 is SGHVS and CDR2 is FQNEAQ. The CDR3 DNA reads TGTGCCAGCAGTTGGACAGGGGGGAATGATGGCTACACCTTC. Translating gives CASSWTGGNDGYTF.

The V gene is TRBV13, the J gene TRBJ2-7; 10 nucleotides align to TRBD1. J lost 2 bases, V lost 4 bases, and 8 bases had no gene match. This CDR3 comprises 16 residues. Per germline, CDR1 PRHDT and CDR2 FYEKMQ (reference sequence). In DNA form, the CDR3 reads TGTGCCAGCAGCTCCAACGACAGGGGGCGACCCTACGAGCAGTACTTC. It codes for CASSSNDRGRPYEQYF.

The table lists this clone with a count of one. This chain joins TRBV30 and TRBJ1-1; tentative D call: TRBD1 (5 bases). This CDR3 is 17 amino acids long. V gave up 3 bases and J gave up 1 base, with 21 bases separating them. Germline loops: CDR1 GTSNPN, CDR2 SVGIG (reference sequence). CDR3 DNA: TGTGCCTGGAGCGGGGTAGTTCTCCTCGGGGGGAACACTGAAGCTTTCTTT. This gives the protein CAWSGVVLLGGNTEAFF. Based on the CDR3 plus reference TRBV30 and TRBJ1-1, the full variable domain is SQTIHQWPATLVQPVGSPLSLECTVEGTSNPNLYWYRQAAGRGLQLLFYSVGIGQISSEVPQNLSASRPQDRQFILSSKKLLLSDSGFYLCAWSGVVLLGGNTEAFFGQGTRLTVV.

The rearrangement links TRBV6-6 to TRBJ2-7; maybe TRBD1 (7 bases). The CDR3 length is 13 residues. Trimming stripped 2 bases from V and 7 bases from J, with 12 bases between. Germline-derived CDR1 and CDR2 are MNHNY and SVGAGI (reference sequence). CDR3 in DNA: TGTGCCAGCAGTTACGGAGGGGGCGGGGAGCAGTACTTC. Its protein is CASSYGGGGEQYF.

The chain is built from TRBV10-3 and TRBJ2-3; tentative D call: TRBD1 (6 bases). V was shortened by 2 bases and J by 3 bases, with 15 bases between the two germline ends. The CDR3 runs 16 residues. Germline assignment: CDR1 ENHRY and CDR2 SYGVKD. The CDR3: CAISETTGRGTDTQYF. DNA of the CDR3: TGTGCCATCAGTGAGACTACAGGGCGCGGGACAGATACGCAGTATTTT.

J is TRBJ1-5 and V is TRBV5-6; 7 bases are shared with TRBD1. V lost 4 bases to trimming and J lost 0 bases; unmatched junction nucleotides: 4. This CDR3 region has 15 residues. Germline V gene lookup returns CDR1 SGHDT and CDR2 YYEEEE. This CDR3 reads CASSLTGYSNQPQHF. DNA for the CDR3: TGTGCCAGCAGCCTGACAGGGTATAGCAATCAGCCCCAGCATTTT. The entire variable domain, with the rest obtained from reference TRBV5-6 and TRBJ1-5, is as follows: DAGVTQSPTHLIKTRGQQVTLRCSPKSGHDTVSWYQQALGQGPQFIFQYYEEEERQRGNFPDRFSGHQFPNYSSELNVNALLLGDSALYLCASSLTGYSNQPQHFGDGTRLSIL.

The chain is built from TRBV19 and TRBJ2-7, with a tentative D call TRBD1 (6 bases). Germline CDR1 LNHDA, CDR2 SQIVND (reference sequence). Deletions cut 2 bases from V and 3 bases from J, with 11 bases between. CDR3 length: 14 amino acids. The CDR3 nucleotides are TGTGCCAGTAGTATAATGGTCAGGGGCTACGAGCAGTACTTC. It specifies CASSIMVRGYEQYF.

The chain couples TRBV28 to TRBJ1-3; weak D call: TRBD1 (5 bases). The V gene's germline CDR1 is MDHEN and CDR2 SYDVKM. The V and J ends lost 3 bases and 2 bases respectively, with 14 bases between them. The CDR3 consists of 16 residues. CDR3 residues: CASSFAFRGTGNTIYF. The CDR3 DNA reads as TGTGCCAGCAGTTTTGCGTTTCGGGGGACTGGAAACACCATATATTTT.

The rearrangement links TRBV28 to TRBJ2-3; perhaps TRBD1 as D (5 bases). The germline V gene has CDR1 MDHEN and CDR2 SYDVKM. This CDR3 is built from 14 residues. With 5 bases removed from V and 8 bases from J, the gap between germline ends came to 17 bases. The CDR3 coding sequence is TGTGCCAGCAGTCCTCTCCTAGGGGTCCCTACGCAGTATTTT. This codes for CASSPLLGVPTQYF. The entire variable domain, with the rest obtained from reference TRBV28 and TRBJ2-3, is as follows: DVKVTQSSRYLVKRTGEKVFLECVQDMDHENMFWYRQDPGLGLRLIYFSYDVKMKEKGDIPEGYSVSREKKERFSLILESASTNQTSMYLCASSPLLGVPTQYFGPGTRLTVL.

In its sample, this clone was seen once. The sample holds other DNA sequences that translate to the same CDR3. This rearrangement joins TRBV4-1 to TRBJ1-2; weak D call: TRBD1 (6 bases). This CDR3 region has 14 residues. Germline assignment: CDR1 MGHRA and CDR2 YSYEKL. V dropped 0 bases and J dropped 4 bases, with 9 bases sitting between them. CDR3 protein: CASSQEGAGYGYTF. The CDR3, as DNA: TGCGCCAGCAGCCAAGAGGGGGCAGGCTATGGCTACACCTTC.

The rearrangement joins TRBV4-3 to TRBJ2-1, with D perhaps assigned TRBD1 or TRBD2 (5 bases each). Germline lookup yields CDR1 LGHNA and CDR2 YSLEER. The CDR3 loop spans 16 amino acids. Trimming removed 1 base from V and 7 bases from J, with 17 bases in between. The CDR3 spells CASSQGRTSRRNEQFF. In nucleotides, the CDR3 is TGCGCCAGCAGCCAAGGTAGGACAAGCAGGAGGAATGAGCAGTTCTTC.

The J gene is TRBJ1-1, the V gene TRBV19; 9 bases match TRBD1. V trimming: 4 bases; J trimming: 5 bases; junction bases outside the gene matches: 11. The V gene's germline CDR1 is LNHDA and CDR2 SQIVND (reference sequence). This CDR3 has 16 residues. CDR3 loop: CASSTGTGTIRTEAFF. CDR3 DNA: TGTGCCAGTAGTACAGGGACAGGGACAATCCGGACTGAAGCTTTCTTT.